Following are 3 T cell receptor beta chains from one sample sequenced in a study of blood T cell repertoires in COVID-19. Profiling relied on immunoSEQ multiplex PCR, and the TCRdb table lists in-frame clones only, not all of them. This repertoire shows approximately 92,000 clones, approximately 90% found once; its top ten account for about 17%. Sequencing input: peripheral blood. These receptors were obtained from a woman between 55 and 75 years old with COVID-19, enrolled during active disease.

The chain links TRBV28 to TRBJ1-2; no reliable D call. Looked up from germline, CDR1 is MDHEN and CDR2 is SYDVKM. There are 14 residues in the CDR3. Trimming left V 6 bases short and J 8 bases short, with 19 bases between. The CDR3 DNA reads as TGTGCCAGCAGAACCCCTGGCGGCGGTCGAGGCTACACCTTC. Translated: CASRTPGGGRGYTF.

The chain couples TRBV18 to TRBJ1-3, with D unclear. The V end was cut by 2 bases, the J end by 4 bases, with 6 bases between. The CDR3 is 13 amino acids. Germline V lookup: CDR1 KGHSH, CDR2 LQKENI. The CDR3 DNA follows: TGTGCCAGCTCACCAGAGATGGGAAACACCATATATTTT. Protein sequence: CASSPEMGNTIYF.

V gene TRBV5-1 combines with J gene TRBJ1-6; a possible D gene is TRBD1 (5 bases). The V and J ends lost 4 bases and 10 bases respectively, with 18 bases between them. Germline CDR1 and CDR2: SGHRS and YFSETQ. The CDR3 contains 15 residues. In nucleotides, the CDR3 is TGCGCCAGCAGCCGGGTGGGACGGGGGGTATCACCCCTCCACTTT. Translating gives CASSRVGRGVSPLHF. The full variable domain, with the rest looked up from reference TRBV5-1 and TRBJ1-6, is KAGVTQTPRYLIKTRGQQVTLSCSPISGHRSVSWYQQTPGQGLQFLFEYFSETQRNKGNFPGRFSGRQFSNSRSEMNVSTLELGDSALYLCASSRVGRGVSPLHFGNGTRLTVT.